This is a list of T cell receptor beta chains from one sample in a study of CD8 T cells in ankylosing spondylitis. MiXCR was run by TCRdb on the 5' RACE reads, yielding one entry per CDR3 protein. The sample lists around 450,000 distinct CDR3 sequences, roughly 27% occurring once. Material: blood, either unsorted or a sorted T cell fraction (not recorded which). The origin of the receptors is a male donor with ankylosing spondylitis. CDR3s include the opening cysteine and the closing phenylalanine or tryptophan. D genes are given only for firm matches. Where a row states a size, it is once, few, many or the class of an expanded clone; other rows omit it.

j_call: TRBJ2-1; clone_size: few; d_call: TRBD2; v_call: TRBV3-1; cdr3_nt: TGTGCCAGCAGTGACCGGGGAGGGGCCCACTACAATGAGCAGTTCTTC; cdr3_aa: CASSDRGGAHYNEQFF
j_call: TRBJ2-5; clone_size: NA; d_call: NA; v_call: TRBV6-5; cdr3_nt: TGTGCCAGCAGTTCGACCGGACTTCAATGGCAAGAGACCCAGTACTTC; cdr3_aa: CASSSTGLQWQETQYF
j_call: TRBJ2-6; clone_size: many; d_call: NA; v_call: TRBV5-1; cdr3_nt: TGCGCCAGCAGCTCCCCACCTGGGGCCAACGTCCTGACTTTC; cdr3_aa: CASSSPPGANVLTF
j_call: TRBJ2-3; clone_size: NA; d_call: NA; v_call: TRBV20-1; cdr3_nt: TGCAGTGCTAATAGCGGATATACACCTGAGGATACGCAGTATTTT; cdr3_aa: CSANSGYTPEDTQYF
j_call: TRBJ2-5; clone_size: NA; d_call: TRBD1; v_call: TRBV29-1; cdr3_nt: TGCAGCGTTGAGGGGACAGGTCAAGAGACCCAGTACTTC; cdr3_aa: CSVEGTGQETQYF
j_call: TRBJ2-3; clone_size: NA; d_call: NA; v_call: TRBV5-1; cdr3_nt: TGCGCCAGCAGCTTGTATTTGGGGACGGGCACAGATACGCAGTATTTT; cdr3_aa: CASSLYLGTGTDTQYF
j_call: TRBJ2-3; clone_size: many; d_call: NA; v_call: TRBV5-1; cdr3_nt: TGTGCCAGCAGCCTCGGGACTGGGACAGATACGCAGTATTTT; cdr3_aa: CASSLGTGTDTQYF
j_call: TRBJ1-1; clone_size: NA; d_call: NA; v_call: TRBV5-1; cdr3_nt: TGCGCCAGCAGCTTGGACCCAGACGCTGAAGCTTTCTTT; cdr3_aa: CASSLDPDAEAFF
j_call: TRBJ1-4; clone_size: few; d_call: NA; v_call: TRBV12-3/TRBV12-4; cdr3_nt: TGTGCCAGCAGCGAGTTAGATGGAGATGAAAAACTGTTTTTT; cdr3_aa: CASSELDGDEKLFF
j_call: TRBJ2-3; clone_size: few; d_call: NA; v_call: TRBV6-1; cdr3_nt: TGTGCCAGCAGAGGTGGGACACTGAACACAGATACGCAGTATTTT; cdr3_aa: CASRGGTLNTDTQYF
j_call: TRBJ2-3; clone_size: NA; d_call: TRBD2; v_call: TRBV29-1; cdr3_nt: TGCAGCGTTGAACTGGCTAGCGGGAAGGCAGATACGCAGTATTTT; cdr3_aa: CSVELASGKADTQYF
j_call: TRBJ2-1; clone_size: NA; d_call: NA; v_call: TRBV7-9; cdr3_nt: TGTGCCCCCGGCAGGTCAGGGACCTACAATGAGCAGTTCTTC; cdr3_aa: CAPGRSGTYNEQFF
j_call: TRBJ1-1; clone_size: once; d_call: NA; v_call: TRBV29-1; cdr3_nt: TGCAGCGTTGAGGGTTTACAGGTCATGAACACTGAAGCTTTCTTT; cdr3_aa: CSVEGLQVMNTEAFF
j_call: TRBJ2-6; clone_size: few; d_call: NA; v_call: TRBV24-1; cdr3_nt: TGTGCCACCAGTGGCGTGTCTCTGGGGGCCAACGTCCTGACTTTC; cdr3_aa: CATSGVSLGANVLTF
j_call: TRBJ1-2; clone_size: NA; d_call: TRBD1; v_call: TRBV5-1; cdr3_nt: TGCGCCAGCAGCTACGGGACAGCAAACTATGGCTACACCTTC; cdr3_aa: CASSYGTANYGYTF
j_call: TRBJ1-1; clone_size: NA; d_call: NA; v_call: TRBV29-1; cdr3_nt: TGCAGCGTTGATTGGGGGGAGAGGGACACTGAAGCTTTCTTT; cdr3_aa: CSVDWGERDTEAFF
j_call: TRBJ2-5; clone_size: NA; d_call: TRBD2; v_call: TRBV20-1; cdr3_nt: TGCAGTGCCAGACTGGGGGGGTCTCAAGAGACCCAGTACTTC; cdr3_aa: CSARLGGSQETQYF
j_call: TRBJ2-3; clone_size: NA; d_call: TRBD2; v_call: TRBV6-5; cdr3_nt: TGTGCCAGCAGTTACTCTTCCGGGACTAGCGGGAGTTCTAGAAATATGCAGTATTTT; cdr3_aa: CASSYSSGTSGSSRNMQYF
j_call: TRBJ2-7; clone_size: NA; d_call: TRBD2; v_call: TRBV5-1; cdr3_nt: TGCGCCAGCAGCCCCGTAGCTAGCGGGAGCCACGAGCAGTACTTC; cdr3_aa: CASSPVASGSHEQYF
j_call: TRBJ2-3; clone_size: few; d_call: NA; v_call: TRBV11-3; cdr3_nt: TGTGCCAGCAGCCTCACACGTTATCCAGATACGCAGTATTTT; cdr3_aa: CASSLTRYPDTQYF
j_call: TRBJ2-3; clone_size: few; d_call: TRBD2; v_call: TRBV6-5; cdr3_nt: TGTGCCAGCAGTTACTCCGGGGAGGGAGCCGATACGCAGTATTTT; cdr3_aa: CASSYSGEGADTQYF
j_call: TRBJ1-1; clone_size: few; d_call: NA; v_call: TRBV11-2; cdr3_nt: TGTGCCAGCAGCTTAGAGATGTCAGGGGCGGACACTGAAGCTTTCTTT; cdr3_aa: CASSLEMSGADTEAFF
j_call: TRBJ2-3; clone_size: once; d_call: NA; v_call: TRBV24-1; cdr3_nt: TGTGCCACCAGTGATTTGGCCAGGTCTACAGATACGCAGTATTTT; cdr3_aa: CATSDLARSTDTQYF
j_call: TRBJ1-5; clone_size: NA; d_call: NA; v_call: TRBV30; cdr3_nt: TGTGCCTGGAGTGTAGGGAGTAATCAGCCCCAGCATTTT; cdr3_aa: CAWSVGSNQPQHF
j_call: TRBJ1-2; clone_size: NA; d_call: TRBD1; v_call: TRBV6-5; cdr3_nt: TGTGCCAGCAGTTATGGACAGGGTTTGAACTATGGCTACACCTTC; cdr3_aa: CASSYGQGLNYGYTF
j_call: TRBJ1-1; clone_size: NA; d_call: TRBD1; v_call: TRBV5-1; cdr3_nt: TGCGCCAGCAGCTCTGTGATTACAGGGGGCGGCGACACTGAAGCTTTCTTT; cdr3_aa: CASSSVITGGGDTEAFF
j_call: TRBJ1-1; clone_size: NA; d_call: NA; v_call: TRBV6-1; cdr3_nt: TGTGCCAGCAGTGAATTGGGGCCGCTTGCGGGGGTCACTGAAGCTTTCTTT; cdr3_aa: CASSELGPLAGVTEAFF
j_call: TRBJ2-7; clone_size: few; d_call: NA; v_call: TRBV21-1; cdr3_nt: TGTGCCAGCAGCTCCCGAAGGGACGGATCCTCCTACGAGCAGTACTTC; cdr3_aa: CASSSRRDGSSYEQYF
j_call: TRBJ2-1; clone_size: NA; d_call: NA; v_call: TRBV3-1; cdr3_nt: TGTGCCAGCAGCCAAGGTACCCTCTGGGATGAGCAGTTCTTC; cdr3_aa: CASSQGTLWDEQFF
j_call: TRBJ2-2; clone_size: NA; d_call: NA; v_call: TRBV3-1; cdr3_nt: TGTGCCAGCAGCCAAGATAGGCCGGCAGGGGCCCAAAACACCGGGGAGCTGTTTTTT; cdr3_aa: CASSQDRPAGAQNTGELFF
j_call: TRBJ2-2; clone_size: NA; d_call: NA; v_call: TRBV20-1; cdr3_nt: TGCAGTGTTAGAGGACGGGGGAACACCGGGGAGCTGTTTTTT; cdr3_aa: CSVRGRGNTGELFF
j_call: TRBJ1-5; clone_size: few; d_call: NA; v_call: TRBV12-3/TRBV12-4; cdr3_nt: TGTGCCAGCAGTTGGGGAGGGGAGGATCAGCCCCAGCATTTT; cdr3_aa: CASSWGGEDQPQHF
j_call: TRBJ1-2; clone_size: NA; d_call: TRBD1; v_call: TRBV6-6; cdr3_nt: TGTGCCAGCAGAACCCCGGACAGGGTTTTCTACACCTTC; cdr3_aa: CASRTPDRVFYTF
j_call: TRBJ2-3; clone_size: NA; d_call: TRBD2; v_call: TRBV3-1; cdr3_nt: TGTGCCAGCAGCCGCACTAGCGGGAACACAGATACGCAGTATTTT; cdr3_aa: CASSRTSGNTDTQYF
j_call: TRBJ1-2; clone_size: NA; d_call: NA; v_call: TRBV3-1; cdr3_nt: TGTGCCAGCAACACGATTGCTCAGGCGCGCTATGGCTACACCTTC; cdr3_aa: CASNTIAQARYGYTF
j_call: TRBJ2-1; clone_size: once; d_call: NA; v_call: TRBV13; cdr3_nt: TGTGCCAGCAGCTTAGTAAACATGAGGGTCGGTTACAATGAGCAGTTCTTC; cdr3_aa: CASSLVNMRVGYNEQFF
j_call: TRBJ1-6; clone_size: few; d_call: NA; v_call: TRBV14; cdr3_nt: TGTGCCAGCAGCCAAGATCTAAATAATTCACCCCTCCACTTT; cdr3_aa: CASSQDLNNSPLHF
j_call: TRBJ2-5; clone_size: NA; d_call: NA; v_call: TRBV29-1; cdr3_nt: TGCAGCGTTGAACCCCGGGGGAAGGGGGACCAAGAGACCCAGTACTTC; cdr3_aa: CSVEPRGKGDQETQYF
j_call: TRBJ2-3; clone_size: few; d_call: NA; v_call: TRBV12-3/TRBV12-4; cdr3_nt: TGTGCCAGCAGTTTTATGGTAGACGGACAGTACACAGATACGCAGTATTTT; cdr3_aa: CASSFMVDGQYTDTQYF
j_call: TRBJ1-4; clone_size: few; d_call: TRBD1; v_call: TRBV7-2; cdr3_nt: TGTGCCAGCAGCTTAGTGACCGGGACAGGAAATGAAAAACTGTTTTTT; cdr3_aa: CASSLVTGTGNEKLFF
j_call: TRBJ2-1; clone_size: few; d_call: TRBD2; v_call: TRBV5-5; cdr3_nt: TGTGCCAGCATTGGGGGACTAGCGGGGAACAATGAGCAGTTCTTC; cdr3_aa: CASIGGLAGNNEQFF
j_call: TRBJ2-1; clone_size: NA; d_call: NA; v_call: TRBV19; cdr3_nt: TGTGCCAGTAGTATAGGAGCGGGCTCCTACAATGAGCAGTTCTTC; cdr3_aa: CASSIGAGSYNEQFF
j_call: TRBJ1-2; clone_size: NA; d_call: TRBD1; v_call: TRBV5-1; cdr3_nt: TGCGCCAGCAGCGGGACAGGGAACCTCTATGGCTACACCTTC; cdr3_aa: CASSGTGNLYGYTF
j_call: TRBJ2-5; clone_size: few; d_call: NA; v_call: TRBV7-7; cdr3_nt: TGTGCCAGCAGCTTTCCTAGTTCAGAGACCCAGTACTTC; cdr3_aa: CASSFPSSETQYF
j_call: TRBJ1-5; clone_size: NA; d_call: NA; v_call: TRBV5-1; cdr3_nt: TGCGCCAGCAGCTTGGGACACAATAGCAATCAGCCCCAGCATTTT; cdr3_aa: CASSLGHNSNQPQHF
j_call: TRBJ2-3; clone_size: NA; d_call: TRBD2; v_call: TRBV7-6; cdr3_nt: TGTGCCAGCAGCTCGGGACTAGGGTCGGATACGCAGTATTTT; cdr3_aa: CASSSGLGSDTQYF
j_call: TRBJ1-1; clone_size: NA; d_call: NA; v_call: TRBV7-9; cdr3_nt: TGTGCCAGCAGCTTAATAGGCACTGAAGCTTTCTTT; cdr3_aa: CASSLIGTEAFF
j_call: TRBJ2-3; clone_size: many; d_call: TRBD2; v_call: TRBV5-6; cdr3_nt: TGTGCCAGCAGCTCGAGACTAGCGGCTAGCACAGATACGCAGTATTTT; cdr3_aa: CASSSRLAASTDTQYF
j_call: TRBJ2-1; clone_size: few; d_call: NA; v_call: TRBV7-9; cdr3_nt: TGTGCCAGCATGAGGGGCCCAACAAAATATGCGCAGTTCTTC; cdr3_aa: CASMRGPTKYAQFF
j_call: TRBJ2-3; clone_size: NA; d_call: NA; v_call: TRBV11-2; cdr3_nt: TGTGCCAGCAGCGGACTCATCGGGAAGTCAGATACGCAGTATTTT; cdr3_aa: CASSGLIGKSDTQYF
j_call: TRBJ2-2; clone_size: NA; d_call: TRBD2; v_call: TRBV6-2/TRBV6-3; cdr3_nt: TGTGCCAGCAGTTACTCGACTAGCGGGAGGGTGAACACCGGGGAGCTGTTTTTT; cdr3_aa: CASSYSTSGRVNTGELFF
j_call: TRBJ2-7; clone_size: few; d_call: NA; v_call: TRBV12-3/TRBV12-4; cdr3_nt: TGTGCCAGCAGTTTAGCTCCAACCGCCTACGAGCAGTACTTC; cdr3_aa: CASSLAPTAYEQYF
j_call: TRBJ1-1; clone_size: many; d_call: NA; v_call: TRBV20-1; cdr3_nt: TGCAGTGCGGGCCAGATGGGACGAGGAACGGCTGAAGCTTTCTTT; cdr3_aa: CSAGQMGRGTAEAFF
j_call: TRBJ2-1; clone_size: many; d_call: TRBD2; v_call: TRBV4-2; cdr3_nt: TGTGCCAGCAGCCATCCCGGACTAGCCCGTGAGCAGTTCTTC; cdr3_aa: CASSHPGLAREQFF
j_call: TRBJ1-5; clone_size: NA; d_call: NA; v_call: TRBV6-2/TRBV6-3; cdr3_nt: TGTGCCAGCAGTTACTCGTTGGGAATCGGGAATCAGCCCCAGCATTTT; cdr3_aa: CASSYSLGIGNQPQHF